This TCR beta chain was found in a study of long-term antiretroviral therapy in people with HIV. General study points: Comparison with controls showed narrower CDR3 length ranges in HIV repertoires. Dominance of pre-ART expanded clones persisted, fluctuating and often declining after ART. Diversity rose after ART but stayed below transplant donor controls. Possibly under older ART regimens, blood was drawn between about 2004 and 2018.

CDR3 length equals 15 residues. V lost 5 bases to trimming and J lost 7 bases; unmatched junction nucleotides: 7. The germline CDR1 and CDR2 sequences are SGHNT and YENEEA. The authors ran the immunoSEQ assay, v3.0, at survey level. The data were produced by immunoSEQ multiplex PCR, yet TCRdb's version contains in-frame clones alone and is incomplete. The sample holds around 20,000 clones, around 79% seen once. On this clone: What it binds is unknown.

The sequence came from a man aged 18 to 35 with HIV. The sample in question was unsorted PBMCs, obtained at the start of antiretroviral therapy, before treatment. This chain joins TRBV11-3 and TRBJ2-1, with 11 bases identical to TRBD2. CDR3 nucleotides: TGTGCCAGCAGCCCCTCACTAGCGGGAGAAAATGAGCAGTTCTTC. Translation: CASSPSLAGENEQFF. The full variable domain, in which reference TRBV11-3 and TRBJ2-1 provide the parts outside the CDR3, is EAGVVQSPRYKIIEKKQPVAFWCNPISGHNTLYWYLQNLGQGPELLIRYENEEAVDDSQLPKDRFSAERLKGVDSTLKIQPAELGDSAVYLCASSPSLAGENEQFFGPGTRLTVL.